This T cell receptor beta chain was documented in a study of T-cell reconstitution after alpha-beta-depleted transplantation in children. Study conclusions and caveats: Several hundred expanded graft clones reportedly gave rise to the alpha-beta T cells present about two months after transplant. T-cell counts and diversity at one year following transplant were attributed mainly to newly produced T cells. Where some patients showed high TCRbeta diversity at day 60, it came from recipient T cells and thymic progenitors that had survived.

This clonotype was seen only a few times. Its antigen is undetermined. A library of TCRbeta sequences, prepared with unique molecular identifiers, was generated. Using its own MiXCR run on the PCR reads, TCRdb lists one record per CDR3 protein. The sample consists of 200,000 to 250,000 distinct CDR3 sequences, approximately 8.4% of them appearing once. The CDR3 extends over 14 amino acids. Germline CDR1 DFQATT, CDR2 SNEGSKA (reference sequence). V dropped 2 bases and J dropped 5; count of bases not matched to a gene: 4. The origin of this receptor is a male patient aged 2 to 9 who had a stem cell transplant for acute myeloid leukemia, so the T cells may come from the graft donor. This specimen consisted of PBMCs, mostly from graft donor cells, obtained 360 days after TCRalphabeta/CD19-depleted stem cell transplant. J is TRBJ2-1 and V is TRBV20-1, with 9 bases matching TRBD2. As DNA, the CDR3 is TGCAGTGCTAGACTGGCGGGGGGGAACAATGAGCAGTTCTTC. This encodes CSARLAGGNNEQFF.